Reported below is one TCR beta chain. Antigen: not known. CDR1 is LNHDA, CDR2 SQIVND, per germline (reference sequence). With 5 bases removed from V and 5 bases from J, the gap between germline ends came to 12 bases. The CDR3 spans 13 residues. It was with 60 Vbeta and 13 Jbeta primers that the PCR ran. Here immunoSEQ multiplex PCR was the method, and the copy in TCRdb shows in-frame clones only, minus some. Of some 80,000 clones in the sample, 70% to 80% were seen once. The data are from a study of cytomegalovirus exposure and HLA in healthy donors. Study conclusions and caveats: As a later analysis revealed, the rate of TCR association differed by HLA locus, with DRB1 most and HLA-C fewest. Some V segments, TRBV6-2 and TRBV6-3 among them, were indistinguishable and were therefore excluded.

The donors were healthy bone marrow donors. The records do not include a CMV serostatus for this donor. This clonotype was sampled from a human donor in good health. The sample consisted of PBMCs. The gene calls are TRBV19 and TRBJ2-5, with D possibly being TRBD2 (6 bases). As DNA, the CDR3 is TGTGCCAGTAGTTCTAGACTAGGGGAGACCCAGTACTTC. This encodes CASSSRLGETQYF. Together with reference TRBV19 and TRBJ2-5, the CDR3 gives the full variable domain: DGGITQSPKYLFRKEGQNVTLSCEQNLNHDAMYWYRQDPGQGLRLIYYSQIVNDFQKGDIAEGYSVSREKKESFPLTVTSAQKNPTAFYLCASSSRLGETQYFGPGTRLLVL.